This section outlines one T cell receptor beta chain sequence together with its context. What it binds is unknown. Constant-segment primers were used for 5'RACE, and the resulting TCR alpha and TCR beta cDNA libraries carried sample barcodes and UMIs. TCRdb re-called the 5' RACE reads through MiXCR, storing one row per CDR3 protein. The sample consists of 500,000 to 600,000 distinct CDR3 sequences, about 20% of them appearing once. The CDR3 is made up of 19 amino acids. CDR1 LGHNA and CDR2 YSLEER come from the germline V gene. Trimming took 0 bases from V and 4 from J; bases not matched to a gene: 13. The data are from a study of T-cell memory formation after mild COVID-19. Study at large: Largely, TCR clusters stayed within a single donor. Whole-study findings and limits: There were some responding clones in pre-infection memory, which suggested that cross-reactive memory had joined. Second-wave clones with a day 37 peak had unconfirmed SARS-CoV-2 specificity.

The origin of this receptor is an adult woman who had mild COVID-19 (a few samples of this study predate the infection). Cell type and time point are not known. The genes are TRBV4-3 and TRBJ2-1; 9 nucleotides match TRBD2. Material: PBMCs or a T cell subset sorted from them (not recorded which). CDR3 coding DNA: TGCGCCAGCAGCCAAGACGGTAGGCTCAGCGGGGGGCCGTACAATGAGCAGTTCTTC. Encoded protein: CASSQDGRLSGGPYNEQFF.